These 17 T cell receptor beta chains originate from one sample sequenced in a study of T cells in Graves' hyperthyroidism and ophthalmopathy. Amplification of TCR beta CDR3 regions used RNA as the template. HTBI primers were employed in a first-round RT-PCR of the TCR CDR3. TCRdb re-called the multiplex PCR reads through MiXCR, storing one row per CDR3 protein. The sample has 340,000 or so distinct CDR3 sequences; roughly 15% are singletons. The sequenced sample consisted of blood. Every receptor here comes from a man aged 30-40 years with Graves' hyperthyroidism.

This clonotype was detected ten times or more. The V gene is TRBV20-1, the J gene TRBJ2-1; D might be TRBD1 (5 bases). V was trimmed by 5 bases and J by 10 bases, leaving 12 bases between them. This CDR3 has 11 residues. Germline V gene sequence: CDR1 DFQATT, CDR2 SNEGSKA (reference sequence). The CDR3 spells CSAVVGVEQFF. The CDR3 coding sequence is TGCAGTGCTGTTGTAGGGGTCGAGCAGTTCTTC.

V gene TRBV7-8 combines with J gene TRBJ2-1; 12 bases map to TRBD2. The CDR3 is 18 residues long. The V gene end was trimmed by 1 base and the J gene end by 6 bases; junction bases not matched to a gene: 10. The germline V gene encodes CDR1 SGHVS and CDR2 FQNEAQ. This CDR3 reads CASSLVQGLAGGPNEQFF. The CDR3, as DNA: TGTGCCAGCAGCTTAGTTCAGGGGCTAGCGGGAGGGCCCAATGAGCAGTTCTTC.

The V gene is TRBV24-1, the J gene TRBJ2-6; a weak D match, TRBD2 (7 bases). This CDR3 has 19 amino acids. Per the germline V gene, CDR1 is KGHDR and CDR2 is SFDVKD. Trimming stripped 4 bases from V and 0 bases from J, with 18 bases between. CDR3 residues: CATSDPRGGDYSGANVLTF. CDR3 in DNA: TGTGCCACCAGTGACCCGCGAGGGGGGGACTACTCTGGGGCCAACGTCCTGACTTTC.

Many counts were recorded for this clonotype. V gene TRBV7-9 combines with J gene TRBJ2-1, with D uncertain. CDR3 length: 11 amino acids. V lost 4 bases and J 7 bases, leaving 5 bases between the germline ends. Germline CDR1 and CDR2: SEHNR and FQNEAQ (reference sequence). CDR3 coding DNA: TGTGCCAGCAGCTCCCCGAATGAGCAGTTCTTC. This translates into CASSSPNEQFF.

The chain joins TRBV28 to TRBJ2-7; no firm D call. CDR1 and CDR2 (germline): MDHEN, SYDVKM. CDR3 length: 11 residues. V lost 8 bases to trimming and J lost 0 bases, with 5 bases between them. CDR3 sequence: CASLSSYEQYF. The CDR3 DNA reads TGTGCCAGCCTGAGCTCCTACGAGCAGTACTTC.

The chain links TRBV19 to TRBJ1-2; 7 bases align to TRBD1. V lost 7 bases, J lost 4 bases, and 6 bases stayed unmatched. Germline V CDR1 and CDR2: LNHDA, SQIVND (reference sequence). The CDR3 has 13 residues. The CDR3 coding sequence is TGTGCCAGTATGGGCAGGGGGACCTATGGCTACACCTTC. It translates to CASMGRGTYGYTF.

This clonotype was detected only a few times. The rearrangement uses TRBV7-9 and TRBJ1-1; maybe TRBD1 (5 bases). Trimming shortened V by 4 bases and J by 6 bases, and 18 bases separated the two germline ends. The CDR3 consists of 15 residues. The germline gives CDR1 SEHNR, CDR2 FQNEAQ (reference sequence). The chain's CDR3 is CASSSQLSGLAEAFF. In DNA, the CDR3 is TGTGCCAGCAGCTCCCAGCTGTCAGGGTTGGCTGAAGCTTTCTTT. Variable domain in full (rest from reference TRBV7-9 and TRBJ1-1): DTGVSQNPRHKITKRGQNVTFRCDPISEHNRLYWYRQTLGQGPEFLTYFQNEAQLEKSRLLSDRFSAERPKGSFSTLEIQRTEQGDSAMYLCASSSQLSGLAEAFFGQGTRLTVV.

The CDR3 DNA is TGTGCCAGCAGCTCCGGGACTAGCGGGAGGTTTGTAGATACGCAGTATTTT. Translated, it gives CASSSGTSGRFVDTQYF. V is TRBV5-6 and J is TRBJ2-3; 15 positions match TRBD2. From germline, CDR1 is SGHDT and CDR2 YYEEEE. V trimming: 3 bases; J trimming: 5 bases; junction bases outside the gene matches: 7. The CDR3 runs 17 residues.

This clonotype appeared a few times. The chain recombines TRBV5-4 with TRBJ2-5; TRBD1 matches at 10 bases. J gave up 5 bases and V 0 bases, and 4 bases lay outside the gene matches. The CDR3 consists of 15 residues. Looked up from germline, CDR1 is SGHNT and CDR2 is YYREEE (reference sequence). CDR3 in DNA: TGTGCCAGCAGCTTGGAGGGACAGGGGTGGGAGACCCAGTACTTC. This codes for CASSLEGQGWETQYF.

The V call is TRBV28, the J call TRBJ2-1, with 13 nucleotides matching TRBD2. V gave up 0 bases and J gave up 5 bases; unmatched junction bases: 10. CDR3 length equals 19 residues. Germline V gene lookup returns CDR1 MDHEN and CDR2 SYDVKM. The CDR3 sequence is CASSLCVTSGRIGHNEQFF. DNA for the CDR3: TGTGCCAGCAGTTTATGCGTGACTAGCGGGAGGATTGGCCACAATGAGCAGTTCTTC.

At least ten counts were recorded for this clonotype. The chain joins TRBV6-1 to TRBJ2-7; D is perhaps TRBD2 (5 bases). Germline CDR1 MNHNS, CDR2 SASEGT. This CDR3 has 13 amino acids. Trimming took 4 bases from V and 3 from J, leaving 10 bases between them. This CDR3 reads CASSGAVIYEQYF. The CDR3 nucleotides are TGTGCCAGCAGTGGAGCGGTGATCTACGAGCAGTACTTC.

This clonotype was recorded many times. The junction differs from germline at one of its ends, possibly a read error. This chain joins TRBV5-1 and TRBJ1-1; TRBD1 might be the D (5 bases). The germline CDR1 and CDR2 sequences are SGHRS and YFSETQ. CDR3 length equals 11 residues. The CDR3 nucleotides are TGTGCCAGCAGTTTGCGGGGGGAAGCTTTCTTT. This codes for CASSLRGEAFF.

The sample holds a few counts of this clonotype. The chain couples TRBV5-1 to TRBJ1-2; D is possibly TRBD1 (6 bases). The germline V and J ends were trimmed by 3 bases and 2 bases, with 11 bases remaining between them. Germline CDR1 and CDR2: SGHRS and YFSETQ. The CDR3 covers 14 residues. The CDR3 reads CASSSQGTNYGYTF. CDR3 in DNA: TGCGCCAGCAGCTCCCAGGGGACCAACTATGGCTACACCTTC.

Many counts were recorded for this clonotype. V usage is TRBV6-1 and J usage is TRBJ2-6; the D call may be TRBD1 or TRBD2 (5 bases each). Trimming cost V 2 bases and J 12 bases, with 14 bases left between them. The CDR3 contains 14 residues. Germline assignment: CDR1 MNHNS and CDR2 SASEGT. DNA of the CDR3: TGTGCCAGCAGTGAATTATGGGACGCCTCCGTCCTGACTTTC. Translated, it gives CASSELWDASVLTF.

The V and J genes are TRBV5-4 and TRBJ1-4; unclear D gene. With 0 bases removed from V and 4 bases from J, the gap between germline ends came to 7 bases. CDR3 length equals 14 residues. Germline V lookup: CDR1 SGHNT, CDR2 YYREEE (reference sequence). CDR3 bases: TGTGCCAGCAGCTTGGGGGCAGATAATGAAAAACTGTTTTTT. Encoded protein: CASSLGADNEKLFF.

This clonotype was seen only a few times. The J gene is TRBJ2-3, the V gene TRBV9, with 7 positions matching TRBD1. This CDR3 is 17 amino acids long. With 4 bases clipped from V and 2 bases from J, the junction kept 13 bases outside the gene matches. Germline V gene lookup returns CDR1 SGDLS and CDR2 YYNGEE. DNA of the CDR3: TGTGCCAGCAGCCCGCGACCCGCACAGGGGATCACAGATACGCAGTATTTT. This gives the protein CASSPRPAQGITDTQYF.

This clonotype was found a few times. This chain connects TRBV12-3 or TRBV12-4 to TRBJ1-1; D not certain. Trimming removed 6 bases at V and 8 bases at J, with 13 bases between. CDR3 size: 12 residues. As DNA, the CDR3 is TGTGCCAGCAGCCTTTACAGTCGAGAAGCTTTCTTT. Residues: CASSLYSREAFF.